This T cell receptor beta chain emerged from a study of preoperative IRX-2 immunotherapy in early breast cancer. Profiling relied on immunoSEQ multiplex PCR, and the TCRdb table lists in-frame clones only, not all of them. The table includes 25,000 or so clones, 75% to 90% detected once. CDR1 SEHNR and CDR2 FQNEAQ come from the germline V gene (reference sequence). CDR3 size: 16 residues. The V gene end was trimmed by 7 bases and the J gene end by 4 bases; junction bases not matched to a gene: 12. The sample's treatment: preoperative locoregional IRX-2 cytokine immunotherapy. V and J are TRBV7-9 and TRBJ2-2, with TRBD2 matching 7 bases. The receptor's source is a human donor with breast cancer. Sequencing used tumor tissue, obtained after IRX-2 immunotherapy. The CDR3: CASTEGAGDITGELFF. The CDR3 nucleotides are TGTGCCAGCACCGAAGGGGCGGGGGATATCACCGGGGAGCTGTTTTTT.